Listed below are T cell receptor beta chains from one sample, sequenced in a study of human T cells and chemical hapten exposure. TCRdb fed the RACE reads into MiXCR, producing one record per CDR3 protein. The sample holds over 300,000 distinct CDR3 sequences, 4.5% to 5.5% seen once. The input for sequencing was whole blood, taken in connection with sensitization to the hapten diphenylcyclopropenone (DPC). The receptors shown here come from a woman in her forties or fifties with alopecia areata. Some clones in this sample may be carry-over from other donors' samples. Each CDR3 is given with its conserved first and last residue. A D gene is named only where the DNA matches it firmly. Size is omitted from some rows. Given values are once, few, many or a class for expanded clones.

cdr3_nt: TGTGCCAGCAGCGATCGATTAGCGGGGGGGTTAAATGAGCAGTTCTTC
cdr3_aa: CASSDRLAGGLNEQFF
clone_size: many
j_call: TRBJ2-1
v_call: TRBV27
d_call: TRBD2
cdr3_length: 16

cdr3_nt: TGTGCCAGCAGCCGAGGACAGGGGAGGACTGAAGCTTTCTTT
cdr3_aa: CASSRGQGRTEAFF
clone_size: .
j_call: TRBJ1-1
v_call: TRBV3-1
d_call: TRBD1
cdr3_length: 14

cdr3_nt: TGTGCCAGCAGCTCCCGACTAGCGGGATCTCTTGTGGATACGCAGTATTTT
cdr3_aa: CASSSRLAGSLVDTQYF
clone_size: many
j_call: TRBJ2-3
v_call: TRBV7-2
d_call: TRBD2
cdr3_length: 17

cdr3_nt: TGCGCCAGCAGCCAAGGCGAGCTTGGGGCGCGAGAGACCCAGTACTTC
cdr3_aa: CASSQGELGARETQYF
clone_size: few
j_call: TRBJ2-5
v_call: TRBV4-1
d_call: .
cdr3_length: 16

cdr3_nt: TGTGCCAGCAGTTTCCGGACATCGAGCTCCTACAATGAGCAGTTCTTC
cdr3_aa: CASSFRTSSSYNEQFF
clone_size: .
j_call: TRBJ2-1
v_call: TRBV2
d_call: .
cdr3_length: 16

cdr3_nt: TGTGCCAGCAGCTCAACCTATGGAAACACCATATATTTT
cdr3_aa: CASSSTYGNTIYF
clone_size: few
j_call: TRBJ1-3
v_call: TRBV3-1
d_call: .
cdr3_length: 13

cdr3_nt: TGTGCCAGCAGCGTAGAGGACCGCGTTAATGAAAAACTGTTTTTT
cdr3_aa: CASSVEDRVNEKLFF
clone_size: few
j_call: TRBJ1-4
v_call: TRBV9
d_call: .
cdr3_length: 15

cdr3_nt: TGTGCCAGCAGAACCGACCCGGGACAGGGGCGCAATGAGCAGTTCTTC
cdr3_aa: CASRTDPGQGRNEQFF
clone_size: many
j_call: TRBJ2-1
v_call: TRBV6-1
d_call: TRBD1
cdr3_length: 16

cdr3_nt: TGTGCCAGCAGTCTAAGAGGCGGGGGGGCCGTCGAGCAGTACTTC
cdr3_aa: CASSLRGGGAVEQYF
clone_size: .
j_call: TRBJ2-7
v_call: TRBV7-9
d_call: TRBD2
cdr3_length: 15

cdr3_nt: TGTGCCAGCAGCCCCTCAGGTTTCTCTGGAAACACCATATATTTT
cdr3_aa: CASSPSGFSGNTIYF
clone_size: many
j_call: TRBJ1-3
v_call: TRBV7-6
d_call: .
cdr3_length: 15

cdr3_nt: TGTGCCAGCAGCTTCATTCTAGCGGGAGACTACAATGAGCAGTTCTTC
cdr3_aa: CASSFILAGDYNEQFF
clone_size: .
j_call: TRBJ2-1
v_call: TRBV11-2
d_call: TRBD2
cdr3_length: 16

cdr3_nt: TGTGCCAGCAGTATAGACACGACCACTGAAGCTTTCTTT
cdr3_aa: CASSIDTTTEAFF
clone_size: many
j_call: TRBJ1-1
v_call: TRBV28
d_call: .
cdr3_length: 13

cdr3_nt: TGTGCCAGCAGCGCCACTAGGCTTAATGAGCAGTTCTTC
cdr3_aa: CASSATRLNEQFF
clone_size: many
j_call: TRBJ2-1
v_call: TRBV3-1
d_call: .
cdr3_length: 13

cdr3_nt: TGCGCCAGCAGCCAAGAAGCGAGGAGCTCCTACAATGAGCAGTTCTTC
cdr3_aa: CASSQEARSSYNEQFF
clone_size: few
j_call: TRBJ2-1
v_call: TRBV4-1
d_call: .
cdr3_length: 16

cdr3_nt: TGTGCCAGCACCCCGGGCGGCAGGGTCTCCTACAATGAGCAGTTCTTC
cdr3_aa: CASTPGGRVSYNEQFF
clone_size: many
j_call: TRBJ2-1
v_call: TRBV6-5
d_call: .
cdr3_length: 16

cdr3_nt: TGTGCCAGCAGCTTAGGACTTGGGAACACTGAAGCTTTCTTT
cdr3_aa: CASSLGLGNTEAFF
clone_size: few
j_call: TRBJ1-1
v_call: TRBV11-2
d_call: .
cdr3_length: 14

cdr3_nt: TGTGCCAGCAGCGCGACGGAGGGTGGCACTGAAGCTTTCTTT
cdr3_aa: CASSATEGGTEAFF
clone_size: .
j_call: TRBJ1-1
v_call: TRBV3-1
d_call: .
cdr3_length: 14

cdr3_nt: TGTGCCAGCAGTGGGACCGCAGGTCCCTACGAGCAGTACTTC
cdr3_aa: CASSGTAGPYEQYF
clone_size: .
j_call: TRBJ2-7
v_call: TRBV12-3/TRBV12-4
d_call: .
cdr3_length: 14

cdr3_nt: TGTGCCAGCAGTGTCGTCAGTTTGAACACTGAAGCTTTCTTT
cdr3_aa: CASSVVSLNTEAFF
clone_size: .
j_call: TRBJ1-1
v_call: TRBV6-1
d_call: .
cdr3_length: 14

cdr3_nt: TGCAGTGCTAGAGACTCGCGCTACGAGCAGTACTTC
cdr3_aa: CSARDSRYEQYF
clone_size: .
j_call: TRBJ2-7
v_call: TRBV20-1
d_call: .
cdr3_length: 12

cdr3_nt: TGCGCCAGCAGCCAAGATATCACTAGCGGGCGCTACGAGCAGTACTTC
cdr3_aa: CASSQDITSGRYEQYF
clone_size: many
j_call: TRBJ2-7
v_call: TRBV4-3
d_call: TRBD2
cdr3_length: 16

cdr3_nt: TGCGCCAGCAGCTTGCATGGCGGGGGGATGGAGACCCAGTACTTC
cdr3_aa: CASSLHGGGMETQYF
clone_size: .
j_call: TRBJ2-5
v_call: TRBV5-1
d_call: TRBD2
cdr3_length: 15

cdr3_nt: TGCAGCGTTGAAAGGCAGGCGAACACTGAAGCTTTCTTT
cdr3_aa: CSVERQANTEAFF
clone_size: .
j_call: TRBJ1-1
v_call: TRBV29-1
d_call: .
cdr3_length: 13

cdr3_nt: TGTGCCAGCAGCTTGGAACTACTCACAGATACGCAGTATTTT
cdr3_aa: CASSLELLTDTQYF
clone_size: many
j_call: TRBJ2-3
v_call: TRBV5-5
d_call: .
cdr3_length: 14

cdr3_nt: TGTGCCAGCACTAAGGGGCAGGGAGCCTACGAGCAGTACTTC
cdr3_aa: CASTKGQGAYEQYF
clone_size: many
j_call: TRBJ2-7
v_call: TRBV27
d_call: .
cdr3_length: 14

cdr3_nt: TGTGCCAGCAGTTTAGTGAGCGGGGCTAATACGCAGTATTTT
cdr3_aa: CASSLVSGANTQYF
clone_size: few
j_call: TRBJ2-3
v_call: TRBV27
d_call: TRBD2
cdr3_length: 14

cdr3_nt: TGTGCCAGCGGAAGGGGGATGACCGGGGAGACCCAGTACTTC
cdr3_aa: CASGRGMTGETQYF
clone_size: many
j_call: TRBJ2-5
v_call: TRBV19
d_call: .
cdr3_length: 14

cdr3_nt: TGCGCCAGCAGTTGGGACAGGGAGGGGAAAAACATTCAGTACTTC
cdr3_aa: CASSWDREGKNIQYF
clone_size: many
j_call: TRBJ2-4
v_call: TRBV10-1
d_call: TRBD1
cdr3_length: 15

cdr3_nt: TGTGCCAGCAGCCAAGTCCAGTACAATGAGCAGTTCTTC
cdr3_aa: CASSQVQYNEQFF
clone_size: few
j_call: TRBJ2-1
v_call: TRBV28
d_call: .
cdr3_length: 13

cdr3_nt: TGTGCCAGCAGTTTCGCCGAGGTTGCGTCCTACAATGAGCAGTTCTTC
cdr3_aa: CASSFAEVASYNEQFF
clone_size: .
j_call: TRBJ2-1
v_call: TRBV27
d_call: .
cdr3_length: 16

cdr3_nt: TGTGCCAGCAGCCCTCCCGGGGGGAGGTATGAAAAACTGTTTTTT
cdr3_aa: CASSPPGGRYEKLFF
clone_size: many
j_call: TRBJ1-4
v_call: TRBV12-3/TRBV12-4
d_call: .
cdr3_length: 15

cdr3_nt: TGTGCCAGCAGGTCGGGACAGGAAAACACCGGGGAGCTGTTTTTT
cdr3_aa: CASRSGQENTGELFF
clone_size: .
j_call: TRBJ2-2
v_call: TRBV9
d_call: TRBD1
cdr3_length: 15

cdr3_nt: TGCAGCGTTGAAGGGGCCCTAGTCGAGCGGGGACACTACGAGCAGTACTTC
cdr3_aa: CSVEGALVERGHYEQYF
clone_size: many
j_call: TRBJ2-7
v_call: TRBV29-1
d_call: .
cdr3_length: 17

cdr3_nt: TGTGCCACCAGTGATACCGGGAGAAACTACAATGAGCAGTTCTTC
cdr3_aa: CATSDTGRNYNEQFF
clone_size: .
j_call: TRBJ2-1
v_call: TRBV24-1
d_call: .
cdr3_length: 15

cdr3_nt: TGTGCCAGCAACAGAGGACGGGGGGGCAGCGGGGAGCTGTTTTTT
cdr3_aa: CASNRGRGGSGELFF
clone_size: many
j_call: TRBJ2-2
v_call: TRBV13
d_call: TRBD2
cdr3_length: 15

cdr3_nt: TGTGCCAGTAGTATCCTATCTTCAGGGTTTCTGAGAGGTAGCAATCAGCCCCAGCATTTT
cdr3_aa: CASSILSSGFLRGSNQPQHF
clone_size: .
j_call: TRBJ1-5
v_call: TRBV19
d_call: .
cdr3_length: 20

cdr3_nt: TGCGCCAGCAGTGAAGTAACGGCCAAAAACATTCAGTACTTC
cdr3_aa: CASSEVTAKNIQYF
clone_size: few
j_call: TRBJ2-4
v_call: TRBV10-2
d_call: .
cdr3_length: 14

cdr3_nt: TGCAGTACAGGGGGGACAGATACGCAGTATTTT
cdr3_aa: CSTGGTDTQYF
clone_size: many
j_call: TRBJ2-3
v_call: TRBV20-1
d_call: TRBD1
cdr3_length: 11

cdr3_nt: TGCAGTGCTACCGCTCTAGCGGGGAGTGGAGAGACCCAGTACTTC
cdr3_aa: CSATALAGSGETQYF
clone_size: few
j_call: TRBJ2-5
v_call: TRBV20-1
d_call: TRBD2
cdr3_length: 15

cdr3_nt: TGTGCCAGCAGCTACGCCGGGACAGGGGCCAATGAGCAGTTCTTC
cdr3_aa: CASSYAGTGANEQFF
clone_size: many
j_call: TRBJ2-1
v_call: TRBV5-6
d_call: TRBD1
cdr3_length: 15

cdr3_nt: TGTGCCAGCAGCTTTCCCGTCCAAGAAGGGGCCTACGAGCAGTACTTC
cdr3_aa: CASSFPVQEGAYEQYF
clone_size: many
j_call: TRBJ2-7
v_call: TRBV7-9
d_call: .
cdr3_length: 16